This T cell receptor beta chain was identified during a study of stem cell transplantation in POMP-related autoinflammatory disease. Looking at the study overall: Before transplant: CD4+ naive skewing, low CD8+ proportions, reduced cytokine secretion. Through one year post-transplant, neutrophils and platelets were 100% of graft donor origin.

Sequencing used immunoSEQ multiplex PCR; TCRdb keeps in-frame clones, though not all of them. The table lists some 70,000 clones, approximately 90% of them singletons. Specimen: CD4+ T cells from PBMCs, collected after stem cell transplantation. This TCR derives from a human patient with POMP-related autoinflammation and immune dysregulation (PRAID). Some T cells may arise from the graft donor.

The CDR3 sequence is CASSAPGFTDTQYF. The DNA of the CDR3 is TGTGCCAGCAGTGCCCCAGGGTTCACAGATACGCAGTATTTT. V and J are TRBV27 and TRBJ2-3; D possibly corresponds to TRBD1 (5 bases). The CDR3 spans 14 residues. The V gene lost 5 bases and the J gene lost 2 bases, with 11 bases spanning the gap. Germline V gene sequence: CDR1 MNHEY, CDR2 SMNVEV (reference sequence).